Listed below are T cell receptor beta chains from one sample, sequenced in a study of response to subunit inactivated influenza vaccine. TCRdb called the RT-PCR reads again in MiXCR, with one record for every CDR3 protein. The table shows approximately 700,000 distinct CDR3 sequences, with 15% to 19% occurring only once. Sequences were derived from PBMCs from blood, sampled 11 to 12 days after vaccination. The receptor source for this set is a man over 45 who received an inactivated influenza vaccine. Both conserved end residues are trimmed from each CDR3.

TRBV29-1,12,SVESIGSSYEQY
TRBV12-3/TRBV12-4,11,ASSLDPNQPQH
TRBV20-1,12,SARENRGQETQY
TRBV7-6,13,ASSPAGGLSYEQY
TRBV7-2,14,ASSVRDIASNTEAF
TRBV3-1,16,ASSQGPPAGTSVYEQY
TRBV7-3,14,ASSPQSGRRYNEQF
TRBV29-1,12,SVGRASSTDTQY
TRBV7-9,14,ASRKRTSGGGHEQF
TRBV27,13,ASSLSRASSYEQY
TRBV30,12,AWSPGDSNQPQH
TRBV9,11,ASSVATSETQY
TRBV29-1,14,SSSAPLRDRYNEQF
TRBV27,13,ASSPRTESNYGYT
TRBV20-1,10,SAPGLGNEQF
TRBV27,14,ASSLSGGHPYNEQF
TRBV6-2/TRBV6-3,15,ASSYTTSGRSGNTQY
TRBV10-3,11,AIRTRTGDEQY
TRBV5-1,14,ASSLGELASTDTQY
TRBV6-5,10,ASRREGTEAF
TRBV12-3/TRBV12-4,9,ASSGGQGNT
TRBV10-2,12,ASSYRETNEKLF
TRBV12-3/TRBV12-4,10,ASSESGGSQH
TRBV7-8,10,ASSPREEGAF
TRBV20-1,12,SARTTGGGDTQY
TRBV11-2,11,ASSAGSSYEQY
TRBV20-1,17,SARDPQPGILGWGYEQY
TRBV5-1,17,ASSLGYPQPQGSAFEQY
TRBV3-1,14,ASSQGEVRSQETQY
TRBV20-1,10,SANRAFNEQF
TRBV7-9,12,ASSLELGVTEAF
TRBV7-2,12,ATRGGGYPYEQY
TRBV12-3/TRBV12-4,12,ASSLGGANEKLF
TRBV5-4,13,ASSLQGQRGGELF
TRBV12-3/TRBV12-4,12,ASSGARGLTEAF
TRBV5-1,12,ASSGERGPYEQY
TRBV20-1,12,SAREERFYNEQF
TRBV7-6,11,ASSAQQGNEQY
TRBV7-2,12,ASSVPQTQETQY
TRBV7-8,13,ASSLAGLGNYGYT
TRBV6-5,12,ASSYANTKETQY
TRBV11-2,12,ASSLERGKGTQY
TRBV24-1,14,ATSDLSGAPYNEQF
TRBV5-1,13,ASSMDGQMNTEAF
TRBV14,13,ASSYLGPDTDTQY
TRBV24-1,10,ATSDLTSVQY
TRBV3-1,13,ASSPGYGGSSPLH
TRBV5-1,10,ASSGGDYEQY
TRBV4-1,14,ASSHEMGAGGNEQF
TRBV19,14,ASSHQGTSGYNEQF
TRBV5-5,13,ASSSDSGRVHEQF
TRBV12-3/TRBV12-4,15,ASSYQGLAGGRHEQY
TRBV12-3/TRBV12-4,13,ASSLALTRAREQY
TRBV28,16,ASSSPGNSGSWADTQY
TRBV29-1,11,SVLTVGLGEQF
TRBV20-1,12,SGMKGGDYTEAF
TRBV20-1,12,SAKTWTGLYEQY
TRBV10-3,13,AISALAGGRIEQF
TRBV28,13,ASSLNSGSRYEQF